This is a list of T cell receptor beta chains from one sample in a study of blood T cell repertoires in COVID-19. The assay was immunoSEQ multiplex PCR, and TCRdb's table has in-frame clones only and misses some. Seen here are fewer than 90,000 clones, around 90% observed once, and the top ten hold 7% to 8%. The material sequenced was peripheral blood. The receptors were gathered from a man in his 70s with acute or convalescent COVID-19. CDR3s include the opening cysteine and the closing phenylalanine or tryptophan. A D gene is named only where the DNA matches it firmly. Clone sizes are given selectively: once, few, many, or a class where the clone is expanded.

J	V	D	size	CDR3	DNA
TRBJ1-2	TRBV11-2	.	few	CASSSIRGPHGYTF	TGTGCCAGCAGCTCTATTAGGGGCCCTCATGGCTACACCTTC
TRBJ2-7	TRBV29-1	TRBD2	once	CSVEFGSGSYEQYF	TGCAGCGTTGAGTTTGGTAGCGGGAGCTACGAGCAGTACTTC
TRBJ2-3	TRBV24-1	TRBD1	.	CATSDLGQGANTDTQYF	TGTGCCACCAGTGATTTGGGTCAGGGGGCAAACACAGATACGCAGTATTTT
TRBJ2-3	TRBV9	TRBD1	.	CASSATGQGAADTQYF	TGTGCCAGCAGCGCGACGGGACAGGGGGCCGCAGATACGCAGTATTTT
TRBJ1-1	TRBV19	.	.	CASSISLMNTEAFF	TGTGCCAGTAGTATTAGCTTAATGAACACTGAAGCTTTCTTT
TRBJ2-1	TRBV4-1	.	once	CASSQEIVSYNEQFF	TGCGCCAGCAGCCAAGAGATAGTCTCCTACAATGAGCAGTTCTTC
TRBJ1-6	TRBV6-1	TRBD1	.	CASSEALRWDRKNSPLHF	TGTGCCAGCAGTGAAGCGCTCAGGTGGGACAGAAAAAATTCACCCCTCCACTTT
TRBJ2-1	TRBV4-1	.	once	CASSQGIGELTYNEQFF	TGCGCCAGCAGCCAAGGGATCGGGGAGTTGACCTACAATGAGCAGTTCTTC
TRBJ1-4	TRBV7-9	TRBD1	.	CASSPGQATNEKLFF	TGTGCCAGCAGCCCAGGACAGGCGACTAATGAAAAACTGTTTTTT
TRBJ1-5	TRBV28	.	few	CASSLNRYPVANQPQHF	TGTGCCAGCAGTTTAAATCGTTACCCGGTTGCGAATCAGCCCCAGCATTTT
TRBJ2-3	TRBV5-1	.	.	CASSFQGLGTDTQYF	TGCGCCAGCAGCTTTCAGGGGCTAGGAACAGATACGCAGTATTTT
TRBJ2-3	TRBV5-1	.	.	CASRQLLGGTDTQYF	TGCGCCAGCAGGCAGTTGCTGGGCGGCACAGATACGCAGTATTTT
TRBJ2-2	TRBV30	.	.	CAWSVSRGNTGELFF	TGTGCCTGGAGTGTATCCAGGGGGAACACCGGGGAGCTGTTTTTT
TRBJ1-2	TRBV7-2	.	few	CASSLSTTVNYGYTF	TGTGCCAGCAGCTTATCTACGACAGTTAACTATGGCTACACCTTC
TRBJ1-5	TRBV28	.	.	CASGTRVSQPQHF	TGTGCCAGCGGAACCAGGGTCAGTCAGCCCCAGCATTTT
TRBJ1-2	TRBV19	.	.	CASSMGTSNYGYTF	TGTGCCAGTAGTATGGGCACGAGCAACTATGGCTACACCTTC
TRBJ2-7	TRBV7-2	TRBD1	.	CASSLVGQGLHEQYF	TGTGCCAGCAGCTTAGTTGGACAGGGTCTTCACGAGCAGTACTTC
TRBJ1-1	TRBV11-2	.	.	CASSSTAILTEAFF	TGTGCCAGCAGCTCCACCGCGATACTCACTGAAGCTTTCTTT
TRBJ2-7	TRBV18	TRBD1	.	CASSPLEGGLSYEQYF	TGTGCCAGCTCACCACTGGAAGGGGGCCTCTCCTACGAGCAGTACTTC
TRBJ1-5	TRBV19	TRBD1	.	CASSMSGQGMFQPQHF	TGTGCCAGTAGTATGTCCGGACAGGGGATGTTTCAGCCCCAGCATTTT
TRBJ2-1	TRBV3-1/TRBV3-2	TRBD2	.	CASSHRFSAGGFNEQFF	TGTGCCAGCAGCCACCGCTTCTCTGCGGGGGGGTTTAATGAGCAGTTCTTC
TRBJ1-3	TRBV29-1	.	.	CSVQGGPGNTIYF	TGCAGCGTGCAAGGGGGTCCTGGAAACACCATATATTTT
TRBJ1-2	TRBV6-5	TRBD1	once	CASRDRRNNYGYTF	TGTGCCAGCAGGGACAGGCGTAACAACTATGGCTACACCTTC
TRBJ2-7	TRBV6-5	TRBD1	.	CASSYKGAVPLHEQYF	TGTGCCAGCAGTTACAAGGGGGCGGTTCCTCTCCACGAGCAGTACTTC
TRBJ2-7	TRBV18	TRBD1	.	CASSPAVGTGSYEQYF	TGTGCCAGCTCCCCCGCCGTCGGGACAGGGTCCTACGAGCAGTACTTC
TRBJ1-4	TRBV28	TRBD1	.	CASSAGQANEKLFF	TGTGCCAGCAGCGCCGGACAGGCAAATGAAAAACTGTTTTTT